Reported below is one TCR beta chain. Its antigen is currently unknown. Authors' data handling: Filtering differed because ImmunoSEQ produced junction-only sequences that carried no quality scores. Profiled with immunoSEQ multiplex PCR; TCRdb holds only in-frame clones, not every one. That table supplies the V and J calls and clone size; D and trimming were determined from the DNA. The table has fewer than 850,000 clones, roughly 88% seen once. Adults of Caucasian background living in Nashville, Tennessee made up all donors. This sample is drawn from a study of shared clonotypes between healthy human individuals. Study findings and constraints: What naive subsets generally showed was a larger estimated richness than memory subsets showed. Clonotype sharing across several donors was observed for approximately 5% of naive CD4 clonotypes.

Source material: memory CD8+ T cells from PBMCs. The sample's subset: CD45RO+ cells pooled with CCR7-negative TemRA cells. This clonotype was sampled from a man between 18 and 35 years old in good health. Some clones in this sample may be carry-over from other donors' samples.

Here the CDR3 DNA reads TGCGCCAGCAGCCAAACCGAGGGGGCTAAAAACATTCAGTACTTC. Amino acids: CASSQTEGAKNIQYF. The chain combines TRBV4-3 with TRBJ2-4; the match to TRBD1 covers 7 bases. This CDR3 is built from 15 residues. CDR1 and CDR2 (germline): LGHNA, YSLEER. Trimming removed 2 bases from V and 4 bases from J; junction bases left unmatched: 5.